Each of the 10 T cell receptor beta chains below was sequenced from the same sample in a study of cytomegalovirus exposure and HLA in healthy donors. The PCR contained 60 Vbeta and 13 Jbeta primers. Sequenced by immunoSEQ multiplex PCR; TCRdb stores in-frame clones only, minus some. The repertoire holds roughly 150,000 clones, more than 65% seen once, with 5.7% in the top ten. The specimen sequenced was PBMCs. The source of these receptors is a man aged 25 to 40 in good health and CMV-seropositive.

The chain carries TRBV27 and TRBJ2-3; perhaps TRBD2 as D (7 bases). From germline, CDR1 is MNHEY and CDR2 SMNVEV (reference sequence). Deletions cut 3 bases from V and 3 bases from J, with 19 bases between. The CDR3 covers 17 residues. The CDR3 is CASSFGGRTGVTDTQYF. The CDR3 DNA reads TGTGCCAGCAGTTTCGGGGGGCGGACGGGAGTAACAGATACGCAGTATTTT.

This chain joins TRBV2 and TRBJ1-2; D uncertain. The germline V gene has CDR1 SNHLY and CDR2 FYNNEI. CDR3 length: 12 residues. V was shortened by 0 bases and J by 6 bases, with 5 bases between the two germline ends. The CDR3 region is CASSEAENGYTF. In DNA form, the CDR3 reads TGTGCCAGCAGTGAAGCGGAGAATGGCTACACCTTC.

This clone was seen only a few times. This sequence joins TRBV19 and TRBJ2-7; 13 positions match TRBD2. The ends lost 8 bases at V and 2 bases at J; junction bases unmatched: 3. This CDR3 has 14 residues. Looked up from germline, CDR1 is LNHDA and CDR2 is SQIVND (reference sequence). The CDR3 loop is CASSGLAGTYEQYF. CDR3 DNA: TGTGCCAGTTCGGGACTAGCGGGGACCTACGAGCAGTACTTC.

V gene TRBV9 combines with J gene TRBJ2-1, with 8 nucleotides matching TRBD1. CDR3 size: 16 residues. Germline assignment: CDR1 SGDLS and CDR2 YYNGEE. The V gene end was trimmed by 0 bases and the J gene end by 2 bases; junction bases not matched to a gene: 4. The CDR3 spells CASSVEDRAPYNEQFF. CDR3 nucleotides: TGTGCCAGCAGCGTAGAGGACAGGGCCCCCTACAATGAGCAGTTCTTC.

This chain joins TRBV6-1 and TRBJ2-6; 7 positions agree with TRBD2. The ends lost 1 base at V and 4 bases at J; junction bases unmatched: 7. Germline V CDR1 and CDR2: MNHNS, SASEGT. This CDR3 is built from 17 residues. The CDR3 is CASSEVGGHLGANVLTF. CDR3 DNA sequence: TGTGCCAGCAGTGAAGTGGGAGGGCATTTAGGGGCCAACGTCCTGACTTTC.

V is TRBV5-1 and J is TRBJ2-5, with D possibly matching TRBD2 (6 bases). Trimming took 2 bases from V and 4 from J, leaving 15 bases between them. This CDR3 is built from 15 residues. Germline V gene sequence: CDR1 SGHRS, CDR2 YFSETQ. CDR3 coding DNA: TGCGCCAGCAGCTTAAACTCTATGGGAGGAGAGACCCAGTACTTC. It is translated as CASSLNSMGGETQYF.

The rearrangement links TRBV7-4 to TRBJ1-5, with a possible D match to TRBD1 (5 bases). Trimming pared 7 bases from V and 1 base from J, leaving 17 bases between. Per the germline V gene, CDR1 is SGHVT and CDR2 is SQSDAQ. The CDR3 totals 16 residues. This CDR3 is CASTITGGRSNQPQHF. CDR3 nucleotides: TGTGCCAGCACCATTACCGGGGGACGAAGCAATCAGCCCCAGCATTTT.

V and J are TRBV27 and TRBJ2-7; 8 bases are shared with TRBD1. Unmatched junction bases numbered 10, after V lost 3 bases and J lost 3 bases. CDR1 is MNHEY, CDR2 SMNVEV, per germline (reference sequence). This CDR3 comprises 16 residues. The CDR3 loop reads CASSFDVVTGGYEQYF. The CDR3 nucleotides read TGTGCCAGCAGTTTCGATGTAGTAACAGGGGGCTACGAGCAGTACTTC.

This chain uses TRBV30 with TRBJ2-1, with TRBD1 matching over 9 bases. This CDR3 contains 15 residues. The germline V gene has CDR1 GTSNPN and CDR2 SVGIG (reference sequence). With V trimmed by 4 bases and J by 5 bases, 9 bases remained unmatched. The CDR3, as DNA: TGTGCCTGGACCCTACAGGGGGCGGCGAACAATGAGCAGTTCTTC. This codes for CAWTLQGAANNEQFF. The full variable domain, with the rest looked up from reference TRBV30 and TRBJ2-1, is SQTIHQWPATLVQPVGSPLSLECTVEGTSNPNLYWYRQAAGRGLQLLFYSVGIGQISSEVPQNLSASRPQDRQFILSSKKLLLSDSGFYLCAWTLQGAANNEQFFGPGTRLTVL.

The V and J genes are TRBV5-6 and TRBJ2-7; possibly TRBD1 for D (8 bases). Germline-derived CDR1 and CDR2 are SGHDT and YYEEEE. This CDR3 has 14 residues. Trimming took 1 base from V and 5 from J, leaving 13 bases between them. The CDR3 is CASSLTGGVHEQYF. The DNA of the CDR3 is TGTGCCAGCAGCTTGACAGGGGGGGTCCACGAGCAGTACTTC.